This T cell receptor (beta chain) was recorded in a study of blood T cell repertoires in COVID-19. Study background: T cells, B-cell-depleted T cells, or PBMCs provided the cDNA or gDNA that served as material.

Clones were sequenced by immunoSEQ multiplex PCR, and TCRdb holds only the in-frame ones, with some missing. In the table there are 200,000 to 300,000 clones, 82% of which are singletons. The germline V gene encodes CDR1 MNHEY and CDR2 SVGEGT. The ends were cut back, 5 bases at V and 2 bases at J, with 13 bases in the middle. This CDR3 has 14 amino acids. This clonotype was obtained from a woman aged 60-75 years with active or convalescent COVID-19. The source material was peripheral blood. The V call is TRBV6-2 or TRBV6-3, the J call TRBJ2-7, with D perhaps matching TRBD1 (5 bases). The CDR3 protein is CASSPTGGPYEQYF. For the CDR3, the DNA is TGTGCCAGCAGTCCCACAGGTGGGCCCTACGAGCAGTACTTC.